A selection of T cell receptor beta chains follows, all from one sample in a study of blood T cell repertoires in COVID-19. Some clones are missing from TCRdb's copy, which holds only in-frame ones; the method was immunoSEQ multiplex PCR. Among roughly 140,000 clones listed, approximately 90% were seen once. Sequences were obtained from peripheral blood. These receptors were obtained from a human donor in a cohort sampled during active COVID-19. Both conserved end residues are part of each CDR3. D genes are given only for firm matches. Size tells how often a clone was seen (once, few, many) or the class of an expanded clone, and some rows leave it out.

V gene	J gene	clone size	D gene	CDR3 protein
TRBV18	TRBJ2-5	-	TRBD1	CASSPGQVETQYF
TRBV4-1	TRBJ2-3	-	-	CASRSTQGNADTQYF
TRBV7-2	TRBJ2-7	-	-	CASSLDLFATYEQYF
TRBV7-9	TRBJ2-3	-	-	CASSPQYF
TRBV10-3	TRBJ1-2	-	-	CAISGFLTEAGFYGYTF
TRBV6-1	TRBJ1-2	few	TRBD1	CASSDAGTGPWGYTF
TRBV18	TRBJ1-1	-	TRBD1	CASSVQGLNTEAFF
TRBV12-3/TRBV12-4	TRBJ2-7	-	-	CASNIQGYEQYF
TRBV18	TRBJ1-2	once	TRBD1	CASSPPGQGARYGYTF
TRBV18	TRBJ2-1	-	-	CASSPQAGGNEQFF
TRBV14	TRBJ2-7	-	TRBD2	CASSFGGAGPYEQYF
TRBV3-1/TRBV3-2	TRBJ2-5	-	TRBD1	CASSRRQGARETQYF
TRBV5-1	TRBJ2-5	-	-	CASSLSDPGVETQYF
TRBV12-3/TRBV12-4	TRBJ2-3	once	-	CASTRDFGDTQYF
TRBV5-1	TRBJ2-3	-	TRBD2	CASSLGSGGADTQYF
TRBV21-1	TRBJ1-5	-	-	CASSKSKGRGRGNQPQHF
TRBV25-1	TRBJ2-7	-	-	CASSAENFSDEQYF
TRBV5-6	TRBJ2-5	-	TRBD1	CASSLVGTDPGETQYF
TRBV6-5	TRBJ2-2	-	TRBD1	CASSPGGVNTGELFF
TRBV5-5	TRBJ1-1	-	-	CASSLAGDYTEAFF